The clone carrying this TCR beta chain showed up just a few times. The sample comes from a study of neurological immune-mediated disorders. Per the germline V gene, CDR1 is LNHNV and CDR2 is YYDKDF (reference sequence). V was clipped by 5 bases and J by 7 bases, with 11 bases between them. The CDR3 length is 13 residues. Each TCR transcript was tagged with a 10-nucleotide random UMI during 5'RACE. TCRdb ran MiXCR on the 5' RACE reads and lists one entry per CDR3 protein. The sample yields tens of thousands of distinct CDR3 sequences, around a tenth seen once. Sample time point: longitudinal time-point 1 (baseline).

Sequencing was performed on PBMCs. The chain links TRBV15 to TRBJ2-2, with a weak D call TRBD1 (6 bases). This TCR was sampled from a male donor with HTLV-1-associated myelopathy (HAM/TSP). Written as DNA, the CDR3 is TGTGCCACCAGCCCGCGGACAGTCGGGGAGCTGTTTTTT. It codes for CATSPRTVGELFF.